This T cell receptor beta chain was obtained from a study of T cells after yellow fever vaccination. Study outcomes and limitations: After the booster, over 95% of CD4 and 75% to 90% of CD8 primary-response clones were re-detected. Contamination by abundant bulk-population clonotypes could be present in FACS-sorted repertoires. A weaker secondary response peaked on day 5, the primary on day 15.

A process of 5'RACE template switching, which added a universal primer site and UMIs, was used to make TCR cDNA. MiXCR, run by TCRdb on the 5' RACE reads, gives a single entry per CDR3 protein. The sample records about 310,000 distinct CDR3 sequences, roughly 3.5% being singletons. CDR1 is SGHRS, CDR2 YFSETQ, per germline. J gave up 1 base and V 4 bases, and 6 bases lay outside the gene matches. The CDR3 has 16 residues. This clonotype has at least ten counts. Its antigen remains unknown. Sequencing used PBMCs, obtained on the day of the yellow fever booster vaccination. This chain joins TRBV5-1 and TRBJ2-2; 8 bases are a match to TRBD1. This sequence originates from a man younger than 35 who received the YFV17D yellow fever vaccine. CDR3 sequence: CASSTTGGENTGELFF. Written as DNA, the CDR3 is TGCGCCAGCAGCACTACAGGGGGTGAGAACACCGGGGAGCTGTTTTTT.